Here is one T cell receptor (beta chain) with its context. What it binds is unknown. These data originate in a study of cytomegalovirus exposure and HLA in healthy donors. Study-level findings and limits: Most CMV-associated TCR beta chains were later found to appear HLA-restricted. Across donors, sequencing depth was assumed by presence/absence analyses to be roughly uniform. Many donors shared some public TCRs, even though most TCR sequences were rare.

Germline V gives CDR1 KGHSH, CDR2 LQKENI. The CDR3 has 13 residues. The ends were cut back, 6 bases at V and 0 bases at J, with 3 bases in the middle. The PCR contained 60 Vbeta and 13 Jbeta primers. Authors' processing steps: Roughly 83 million unique TCR beta chains, about 11 million of them shared, were counted by a later analysis. Some clones are missing from TCRdb's copy, which holds only in-frame ones; the method was immunoSEQ multiplex PCR. V and J calls and clone size are as listed in that table; D and trimming were resolved from the DNA. The repertoire includes 150,000 to 200,000 clones, 70% to 90% of them detected once, and around a tenth sits in the top ten.

The chain recombines TRBV18 with TRBJ1-6; D gene unclear. The sequencing sample was made of PBMCs. The TCR sequence derives from a young man in good health and CMV-seropositive. The CDR3 DNA reads TGTGCCAGCTCGAGCTCCTATAATTCACCCCTCCACTTT. Residues: CASSSSYNSPLHF.